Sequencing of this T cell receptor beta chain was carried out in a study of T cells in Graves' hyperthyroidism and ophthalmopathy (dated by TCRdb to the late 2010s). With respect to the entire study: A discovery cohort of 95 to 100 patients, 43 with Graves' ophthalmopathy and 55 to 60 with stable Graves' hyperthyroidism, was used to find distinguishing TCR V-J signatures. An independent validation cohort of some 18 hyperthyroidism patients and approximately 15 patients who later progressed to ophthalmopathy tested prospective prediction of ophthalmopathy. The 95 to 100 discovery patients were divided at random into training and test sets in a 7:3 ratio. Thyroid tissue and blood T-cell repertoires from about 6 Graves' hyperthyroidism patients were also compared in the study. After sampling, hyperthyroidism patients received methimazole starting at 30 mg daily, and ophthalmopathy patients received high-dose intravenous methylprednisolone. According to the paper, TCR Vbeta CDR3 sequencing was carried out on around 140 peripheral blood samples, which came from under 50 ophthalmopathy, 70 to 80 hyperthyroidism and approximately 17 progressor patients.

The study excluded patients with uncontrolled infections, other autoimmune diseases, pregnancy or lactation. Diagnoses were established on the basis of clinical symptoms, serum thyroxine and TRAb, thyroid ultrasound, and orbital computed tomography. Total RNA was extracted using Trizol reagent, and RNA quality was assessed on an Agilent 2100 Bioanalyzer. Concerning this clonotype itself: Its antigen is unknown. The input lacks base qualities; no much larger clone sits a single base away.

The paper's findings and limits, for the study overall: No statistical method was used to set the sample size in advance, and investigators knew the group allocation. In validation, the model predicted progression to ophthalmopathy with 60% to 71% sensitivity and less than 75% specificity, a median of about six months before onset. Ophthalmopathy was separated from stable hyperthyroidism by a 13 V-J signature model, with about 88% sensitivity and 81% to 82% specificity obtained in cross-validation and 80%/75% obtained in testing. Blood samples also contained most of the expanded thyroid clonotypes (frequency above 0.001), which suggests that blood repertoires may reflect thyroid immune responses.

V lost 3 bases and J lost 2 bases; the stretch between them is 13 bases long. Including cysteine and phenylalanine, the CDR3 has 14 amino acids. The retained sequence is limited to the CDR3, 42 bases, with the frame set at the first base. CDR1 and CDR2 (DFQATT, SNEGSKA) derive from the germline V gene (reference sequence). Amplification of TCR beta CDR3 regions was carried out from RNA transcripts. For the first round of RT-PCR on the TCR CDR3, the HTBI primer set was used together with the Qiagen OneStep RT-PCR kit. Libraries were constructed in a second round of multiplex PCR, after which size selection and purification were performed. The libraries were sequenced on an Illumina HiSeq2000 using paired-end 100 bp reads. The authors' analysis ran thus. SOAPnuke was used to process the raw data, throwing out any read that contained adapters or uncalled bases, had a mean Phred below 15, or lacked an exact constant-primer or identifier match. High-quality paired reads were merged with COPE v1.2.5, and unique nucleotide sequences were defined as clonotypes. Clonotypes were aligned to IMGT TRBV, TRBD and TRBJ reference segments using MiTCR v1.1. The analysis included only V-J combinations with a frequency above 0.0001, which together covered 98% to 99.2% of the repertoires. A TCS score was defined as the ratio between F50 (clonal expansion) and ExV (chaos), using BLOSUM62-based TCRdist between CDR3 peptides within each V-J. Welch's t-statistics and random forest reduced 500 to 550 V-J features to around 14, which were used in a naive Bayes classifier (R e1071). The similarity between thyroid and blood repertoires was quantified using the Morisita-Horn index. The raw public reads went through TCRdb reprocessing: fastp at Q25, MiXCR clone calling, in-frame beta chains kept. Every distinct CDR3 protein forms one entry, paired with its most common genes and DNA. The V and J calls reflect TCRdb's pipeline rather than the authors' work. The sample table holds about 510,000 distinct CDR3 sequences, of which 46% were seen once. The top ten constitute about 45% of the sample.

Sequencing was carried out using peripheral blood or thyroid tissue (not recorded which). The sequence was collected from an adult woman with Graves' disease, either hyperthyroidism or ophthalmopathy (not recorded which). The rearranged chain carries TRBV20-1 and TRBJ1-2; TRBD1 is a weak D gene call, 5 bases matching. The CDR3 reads CSASLGVGNYGYTF. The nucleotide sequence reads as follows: TGCAGTGCTAGCCTGGGGGTCGGCAACTATGGCTACACCTTC.